Reported below is one TCR beta chain. Its antigen is not identified. Treatment denoted: over 15 received Ad26.COV2.S at low or high dose, single or two shots; a few received placebo; per-sample allocation not given. Samples came from day 63 after the first vaccine or placebo injection. Sequenced by immunoSEQ multiplex PCR; TCRdb stores in-frame clones only, minus some. The sample contains hundreds of thousands of clones, more than 70% of which appear only once. These data belong to a study of Ad26.COV2.S vaccination and SARS-CoV-2 variants. Germline V lookup: CDR1 SGHTA, CDR2 FQGNSA. V shed 2 bases and J 5 bases; nucleotides not matched to a gene: 10. This CDR3 comprises 16 residues. General study findings and limits: The TCR breadth and depth analyses may have understated or missed part of the total T cell responses.

Here the sequenced sample was peripheral blood, taken in a trial of Ad26.COV2.S vaccine versus placebo. This rearrangement joins TRBV7-2 to TRBJ2-5, with 8 bases lining up with TRBD2. The source is a person between 18 and 60 years old who received the Ad26.COV2.S COVID-19 vaccine or a placebo. The CDR3 DNA reads TGTGCCAGCAGCTTAAGGGGGACTAGAAGATCTGAGACCCAGTACTTC. It yields the protein CASSLRGTRRSETQYF.